One and the same sample provided the 13 T cell receptor beta chains below, sequenced in a study of identical twins (dated by TCRdb to about 2016). Libraries were made using 5' RACE. TCRdb records Illumina HiSeq 2000 as the sequencer. TCRdb's own reprocessing of the public reads used fastp at Q25 and MiXCR and kept productive beta chains. Rows merge per CDR3 protein into single entries with the most common DNA and genes. Here the sample has about 150,000 distinct CDR3 sequences; under 4.5% occur a single time. The ten top clones hold 7.5% to 8.5% of the sample. The sample was memory T cells sorted from blood. What the cell subset or site label conveys for this sample: CD45RO+ enriched T cells. The receptors come from a man younger than 35 in good health.

By share of the sample, this clonotype is medium-sized (0.01 to 0.1%). This chain links TRBV12-3 or TRBV12-4 with TRBJ1-2; 12 bases are a match to TRBD1. This CDR3 is 14 amino acids long. V lost 5 bases to trimming and J lost 8 bases; unmatched junction nucleotides: 6. The CDR3: CASSTGTGGAGYTF. The CDR3 bases are TGTGCCAGCAGTACCGGGACAGGGGGCGCGGGCTACACCTTC.

This clonotype was counted ten times or more. The rearrangement uses TRBV12-3 or TRBV12-4 and TRBJ2-3; 7 bases are shared with TRBD1. The CDR3 contains 17 residues. Trimming removed 4 bases from V and 0 bases from J; junction bases left unmatched: 10. CDR3 sequence reads: CASSSPTGRTSTDTQYF. The CDR3 nucleotides are TGTGCCAGCAGTTCTCCGACAGGGCGGACTAGCACAGATACGCAGTATTTT.

The sample holds many counts of this clonotype. The J gene is TRBJ1-2, the V gene TRBV27, with D possibly being TRBD1 (5 bases). Germline CDR1 MNHEY, CDR2 SMNVEV (reference sequence). V lost 2 bases and J 4 bases, leaving 8 bases between the germline ends. This CDR3 has 13 residues. The CDR3, as DNA: TGTGCCAGCAGTTTAAAGGGGAGCTATGGCTACACCTTC. Translated, it gives CASSLKGSYGYTF.

With regard to this clonotype: The CDR3 ends on some other residue instead of the conserved phenylalanine or tryptophan, so this is likely a read error. This sequence joins TRBV7-6 and TRBJ2-2; 8 bases are shared with TRBD1. There are 17 residues in the CDR3. Germline trimming cut 0 bases from V and 1 base from J; bases unmatched to any gene: 4. Germline V lookup: CDR1 SGHVS, CDR2 FNYEAQ. The DNA for the CDR3 is TGTGCCAGCAGCTTAGCGCCCGGGACAGGGAACACCGGGGAGCTGTTTTAT. Its protein product is CASSLAPGTGNTGELFY.

This clonotype was seen many times. The V and J genes are TRBV12-3 or TRBV12-4 and TRBJ1-2, with no clear D. Trimming pared 6 bases from V and 0 bases from J, leaving 14 bases between. This CDR3 has 15 residues. Here the CDR3 DNA reads TGTGCCAGCAGCCCGACCCCCGCGGCTAACTATGGCTACACCTTC. It is translated as CASSPTPAANYGYTF.

This clonotype was counted many times. The V gene is TRBV18, the J gene TRBJ2-3; unclear D gene. Deletions cut 3 bases from V and 0 bases from J, with 10 bases between. Germline assignment: CDR1 KGHSH and CDR2 LQKENI. The CDR3 loop spans 15 amino acids. The CDR3 DNA is TGTGCCAGCTCACCCGACTCACCTAGCACAGATACGCAGTATTTT. Amino acid sequence: CASSPDSPSTDTQYF.

This clonotype was counted a few times. V gene TRBV12-3 or TRBV12-4 combines with J gene TRBJ2-3; 9 nucleotides align to TRBD2. This CDR3 spans 13 amino acids. The J segment lost 8 bases and the V segment lost 5 bases, leaving 5 bases of the junction unmatched. As DNA, the CDR3 is TGTGCCAGCAGTCGAGCGGGAGGAGGTACGCAGTATTTT. Translated, it gives CASSRAGGGTQYF.

In this sample, this clonotype turned up many times. The rearrangement joins TRBV12-3 or TRBV12-4 to TRBJ2-1, with 12 positions matching TRBD2. V lost 6 bases to trimming and J lost 1 base; unmatched junction nucleotides: 7. This CDR3 spans 17 amino acids. CDR3 sequence reads: CASSHRLAGDSYNEQFF. In DNA form, the CDR3 reads TGTGCCAGCAGCCATCGACTAGCGGGAGATTCCTACAATGAGCAGTTCTTC.

This clonotype was counted ten times or more. V and J are TRBV7-8 and TRBJ1-2; 7 nucleotides line up with TRBD1. CDR3 length: 16 amino acids. Germline V gene sequence: CDR1 SGHVS, CDR2 FQNEAQ. V dropped 1 base and J dropped 4; count of bases not matched to a gene: 9. Here the CDR3 DNA reads TGTGCCAGCAGCTTAGAGCGGGACAGCCGGTTCTATGGCTACACCTTC. Protein product: CASSLERDSRFYGYTF. Looking up the rest from reference TRBV7-8 and TRBJ1-2 gives the full variable domain: GAGVSQSPRYKVAKRGQDVALRCDPISGHVSLFWYQQALGQGPEFLTYFQNEAQLDKSGLPSDRFFAERPEGSVSTLKIQRTQQEDSAVYLCASSLERDSRFYGYTFGSGTRLTVV.

This clonotype appeared many times. V and J are TRBV12-3 or TRBV12-4 and TRBJ2-1, with 13 bases lining up with TRBD2. The V gene end was trimmed by 5 bases and the J gene end by 4 bases; junction bases not matched to a gene: 5. The CDR3 runs to 16 residues. CDR3 protein: CASSPGLAGAYNEQFF. CDR3 DNA: TGTGCCAGCAGTCCCGGACTAGCGGGAGCGTACAATGAGCAGTTCTTC.

In this sample, this clonotype turned up many times. V is TRBV7-8 and J is TRBJ2-7; 10 bases line up with TRBD2. Per germline, CDR1 SGHVS and CDR2 FQNEAQ. J was trimmed by 4 bases and V by 5 bases; bases with no gene match: 14. The CDR3 totals 17 residues. The CDR3 DNA reads TGTGCCAGCAGCCCCCGGCCTCTAGCGGGAGAGTTTTACGAGCAGTACGTC. Protein: CASSPRPLAGEFYEQYV.

The sample holds many counts of this clonotype. The CDR3: CASSTGQVSTDTQYF. CDR3 nucleotides: TGCGCCAGCAGCACCGGACAGGTCAGCACAGATACGCAGTATTTT. The chain carries TRBV5-1 and TRBJ2-3; TRBD1 agrees at 7 bases. With 4 bases clipped from V and 0 bases from J, the junction kept 5 bases outside the gene matches. The CDR3 spans 15 residues. Germline CDR1 reads SGHRS; CDR2 reads YFSETQ.

This clonotype was recorded at least ten times. This chain connects TRBV7-2 to TRBJ2-1; 7 bases align to TRBD2. Germline CDR1 is SGHTA and CDR2 is FQGNSA. This CDR3 has 13 amino acids. V lost 1 base to trimming and J lost 9 bases; unmatched junction nucleotides: 3. This CDR3 is CASSLGPSGEQFF. CDR3 sequence (DNA): TGTGCCAGCAGCTTAGGCCCTAGCGGTGAGCAGTTCTTC.